The clone carrying this T cell receptor (beta chain) was seen repeatedly, ten times or more. Its antigen remains unknown. The data are from a study of T cell repertoires in cytomegalovirus infection. Study-level information: Newly reported HLA-C-restricted and thoroughly characterized HLA-B-restricted CMV epitopes were employed. Shared public TCR beta signatures pointed to both CMV infection and a matching HLA type. Study-wide results and caveats: Cumulative public TCR beta family frequency identified carriers of CMV plus the relevant HLA. Within the response measured ex vivo, HLA-C-restricted CMV-specific TCR beta clonotypes were dominant.

TCRdb fed the reads into MiXCR, producing one record per CDR3 protein. The data contain hundreds of thousands of distinct CDR3 sequences, 30% to 40% of them singletons. The sequencing here drew on cultured CD8+ T cells from PBMCs, taken from culture after CMV antigen stimulation. The source of this sequence is a human donor in good health (CMV status not recorded). Some clones in this sample may be carry-over from other donors' samples.

The CDR3 loop is CASSYGRDSSTDTQYF. DNA for the CDR3: TGTGCCAGCAGTTACGGTCGTGACAGTAGCACAGATACGCAGTATTTT. The genes are TRBV6-2 or TRBV6-3 and TRBJ2-3, with a tentative D call TRBD1 (5 bases). This CDR3 is 16 amino acids long. V lost 2 bases and J lost 0, with 12 bases in between. CDR1 is MNHEY, CDR2 SVGEGT, per germline.